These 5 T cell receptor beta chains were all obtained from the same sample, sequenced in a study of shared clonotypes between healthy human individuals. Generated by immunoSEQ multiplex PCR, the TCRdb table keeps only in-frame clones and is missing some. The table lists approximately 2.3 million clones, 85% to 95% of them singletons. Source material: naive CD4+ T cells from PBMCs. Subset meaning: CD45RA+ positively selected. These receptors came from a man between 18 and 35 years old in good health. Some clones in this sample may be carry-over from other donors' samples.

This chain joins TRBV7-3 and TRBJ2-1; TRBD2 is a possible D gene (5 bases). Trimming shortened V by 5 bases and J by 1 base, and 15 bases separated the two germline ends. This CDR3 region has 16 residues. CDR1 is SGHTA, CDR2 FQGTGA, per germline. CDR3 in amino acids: CASSLIPRGSYNEQFF. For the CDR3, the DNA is TGTGCCAGCAGCCTAATACCCCGGGGTTCCTACAATGAGCAGTTCTTC.

Here the CDR3 DNA reads TGTGCCAGCAGTGTCAGGGGCGGCTCCTACGAGCAGTACTTC. This codes for CASSVRGGSYEQYF. The J gene is TRBJ2-7, the V gene TRBV27, with a tentative D call TRBD1 (6 bases). This CDR3 spans 14 amino acids. V gave up 5 bases and J gave up 0 bases, with 11 bases separating them. Germline CDR1 and CDR2: MNHEY and SMNVEV (reference sequence).

CDR3: CASSEPGGRTGELFF. In DNA form, the CDR3 reads TGTGCCAGCAGCGAACCTGGGGGCAGGACCGGGGAGCTGTTTTTT. The chain carries TRBV6-1 and TRBJ2-2, with D possibly TRBD1 on 6 matching bases. The CDR3 is made up of 15 amino acids. The V end was cut by 6 bases, the J end by 5 bases, with 16 bases between. Germline-derived CDR1 and CDR2 are MNHNS and SASEGT.

The CDR3 protein is CASRVGVEKLFF. The CDR3 DNA reads TGTGCCAGCAGGGTCGGAGTTGAAAAACTGTTTTTT. The V gene is TRBV28, the J gene TRBJ1-4; no clear D. The CDR3 is 12 amino acids. Trimming removed 6 bases from V and 7 bases from J, with 9 bases in between. Germline V lookup: CDR1 MDHEN, CDR2 SYDVKM.

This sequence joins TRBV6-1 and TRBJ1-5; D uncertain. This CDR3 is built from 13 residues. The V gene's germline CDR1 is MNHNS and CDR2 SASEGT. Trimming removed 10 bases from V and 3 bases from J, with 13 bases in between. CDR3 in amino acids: CATRFTFNQPQHF. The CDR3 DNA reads TGTGCCACCCGCTTTACCTTCAATCAGCCCCAGCATTTT.